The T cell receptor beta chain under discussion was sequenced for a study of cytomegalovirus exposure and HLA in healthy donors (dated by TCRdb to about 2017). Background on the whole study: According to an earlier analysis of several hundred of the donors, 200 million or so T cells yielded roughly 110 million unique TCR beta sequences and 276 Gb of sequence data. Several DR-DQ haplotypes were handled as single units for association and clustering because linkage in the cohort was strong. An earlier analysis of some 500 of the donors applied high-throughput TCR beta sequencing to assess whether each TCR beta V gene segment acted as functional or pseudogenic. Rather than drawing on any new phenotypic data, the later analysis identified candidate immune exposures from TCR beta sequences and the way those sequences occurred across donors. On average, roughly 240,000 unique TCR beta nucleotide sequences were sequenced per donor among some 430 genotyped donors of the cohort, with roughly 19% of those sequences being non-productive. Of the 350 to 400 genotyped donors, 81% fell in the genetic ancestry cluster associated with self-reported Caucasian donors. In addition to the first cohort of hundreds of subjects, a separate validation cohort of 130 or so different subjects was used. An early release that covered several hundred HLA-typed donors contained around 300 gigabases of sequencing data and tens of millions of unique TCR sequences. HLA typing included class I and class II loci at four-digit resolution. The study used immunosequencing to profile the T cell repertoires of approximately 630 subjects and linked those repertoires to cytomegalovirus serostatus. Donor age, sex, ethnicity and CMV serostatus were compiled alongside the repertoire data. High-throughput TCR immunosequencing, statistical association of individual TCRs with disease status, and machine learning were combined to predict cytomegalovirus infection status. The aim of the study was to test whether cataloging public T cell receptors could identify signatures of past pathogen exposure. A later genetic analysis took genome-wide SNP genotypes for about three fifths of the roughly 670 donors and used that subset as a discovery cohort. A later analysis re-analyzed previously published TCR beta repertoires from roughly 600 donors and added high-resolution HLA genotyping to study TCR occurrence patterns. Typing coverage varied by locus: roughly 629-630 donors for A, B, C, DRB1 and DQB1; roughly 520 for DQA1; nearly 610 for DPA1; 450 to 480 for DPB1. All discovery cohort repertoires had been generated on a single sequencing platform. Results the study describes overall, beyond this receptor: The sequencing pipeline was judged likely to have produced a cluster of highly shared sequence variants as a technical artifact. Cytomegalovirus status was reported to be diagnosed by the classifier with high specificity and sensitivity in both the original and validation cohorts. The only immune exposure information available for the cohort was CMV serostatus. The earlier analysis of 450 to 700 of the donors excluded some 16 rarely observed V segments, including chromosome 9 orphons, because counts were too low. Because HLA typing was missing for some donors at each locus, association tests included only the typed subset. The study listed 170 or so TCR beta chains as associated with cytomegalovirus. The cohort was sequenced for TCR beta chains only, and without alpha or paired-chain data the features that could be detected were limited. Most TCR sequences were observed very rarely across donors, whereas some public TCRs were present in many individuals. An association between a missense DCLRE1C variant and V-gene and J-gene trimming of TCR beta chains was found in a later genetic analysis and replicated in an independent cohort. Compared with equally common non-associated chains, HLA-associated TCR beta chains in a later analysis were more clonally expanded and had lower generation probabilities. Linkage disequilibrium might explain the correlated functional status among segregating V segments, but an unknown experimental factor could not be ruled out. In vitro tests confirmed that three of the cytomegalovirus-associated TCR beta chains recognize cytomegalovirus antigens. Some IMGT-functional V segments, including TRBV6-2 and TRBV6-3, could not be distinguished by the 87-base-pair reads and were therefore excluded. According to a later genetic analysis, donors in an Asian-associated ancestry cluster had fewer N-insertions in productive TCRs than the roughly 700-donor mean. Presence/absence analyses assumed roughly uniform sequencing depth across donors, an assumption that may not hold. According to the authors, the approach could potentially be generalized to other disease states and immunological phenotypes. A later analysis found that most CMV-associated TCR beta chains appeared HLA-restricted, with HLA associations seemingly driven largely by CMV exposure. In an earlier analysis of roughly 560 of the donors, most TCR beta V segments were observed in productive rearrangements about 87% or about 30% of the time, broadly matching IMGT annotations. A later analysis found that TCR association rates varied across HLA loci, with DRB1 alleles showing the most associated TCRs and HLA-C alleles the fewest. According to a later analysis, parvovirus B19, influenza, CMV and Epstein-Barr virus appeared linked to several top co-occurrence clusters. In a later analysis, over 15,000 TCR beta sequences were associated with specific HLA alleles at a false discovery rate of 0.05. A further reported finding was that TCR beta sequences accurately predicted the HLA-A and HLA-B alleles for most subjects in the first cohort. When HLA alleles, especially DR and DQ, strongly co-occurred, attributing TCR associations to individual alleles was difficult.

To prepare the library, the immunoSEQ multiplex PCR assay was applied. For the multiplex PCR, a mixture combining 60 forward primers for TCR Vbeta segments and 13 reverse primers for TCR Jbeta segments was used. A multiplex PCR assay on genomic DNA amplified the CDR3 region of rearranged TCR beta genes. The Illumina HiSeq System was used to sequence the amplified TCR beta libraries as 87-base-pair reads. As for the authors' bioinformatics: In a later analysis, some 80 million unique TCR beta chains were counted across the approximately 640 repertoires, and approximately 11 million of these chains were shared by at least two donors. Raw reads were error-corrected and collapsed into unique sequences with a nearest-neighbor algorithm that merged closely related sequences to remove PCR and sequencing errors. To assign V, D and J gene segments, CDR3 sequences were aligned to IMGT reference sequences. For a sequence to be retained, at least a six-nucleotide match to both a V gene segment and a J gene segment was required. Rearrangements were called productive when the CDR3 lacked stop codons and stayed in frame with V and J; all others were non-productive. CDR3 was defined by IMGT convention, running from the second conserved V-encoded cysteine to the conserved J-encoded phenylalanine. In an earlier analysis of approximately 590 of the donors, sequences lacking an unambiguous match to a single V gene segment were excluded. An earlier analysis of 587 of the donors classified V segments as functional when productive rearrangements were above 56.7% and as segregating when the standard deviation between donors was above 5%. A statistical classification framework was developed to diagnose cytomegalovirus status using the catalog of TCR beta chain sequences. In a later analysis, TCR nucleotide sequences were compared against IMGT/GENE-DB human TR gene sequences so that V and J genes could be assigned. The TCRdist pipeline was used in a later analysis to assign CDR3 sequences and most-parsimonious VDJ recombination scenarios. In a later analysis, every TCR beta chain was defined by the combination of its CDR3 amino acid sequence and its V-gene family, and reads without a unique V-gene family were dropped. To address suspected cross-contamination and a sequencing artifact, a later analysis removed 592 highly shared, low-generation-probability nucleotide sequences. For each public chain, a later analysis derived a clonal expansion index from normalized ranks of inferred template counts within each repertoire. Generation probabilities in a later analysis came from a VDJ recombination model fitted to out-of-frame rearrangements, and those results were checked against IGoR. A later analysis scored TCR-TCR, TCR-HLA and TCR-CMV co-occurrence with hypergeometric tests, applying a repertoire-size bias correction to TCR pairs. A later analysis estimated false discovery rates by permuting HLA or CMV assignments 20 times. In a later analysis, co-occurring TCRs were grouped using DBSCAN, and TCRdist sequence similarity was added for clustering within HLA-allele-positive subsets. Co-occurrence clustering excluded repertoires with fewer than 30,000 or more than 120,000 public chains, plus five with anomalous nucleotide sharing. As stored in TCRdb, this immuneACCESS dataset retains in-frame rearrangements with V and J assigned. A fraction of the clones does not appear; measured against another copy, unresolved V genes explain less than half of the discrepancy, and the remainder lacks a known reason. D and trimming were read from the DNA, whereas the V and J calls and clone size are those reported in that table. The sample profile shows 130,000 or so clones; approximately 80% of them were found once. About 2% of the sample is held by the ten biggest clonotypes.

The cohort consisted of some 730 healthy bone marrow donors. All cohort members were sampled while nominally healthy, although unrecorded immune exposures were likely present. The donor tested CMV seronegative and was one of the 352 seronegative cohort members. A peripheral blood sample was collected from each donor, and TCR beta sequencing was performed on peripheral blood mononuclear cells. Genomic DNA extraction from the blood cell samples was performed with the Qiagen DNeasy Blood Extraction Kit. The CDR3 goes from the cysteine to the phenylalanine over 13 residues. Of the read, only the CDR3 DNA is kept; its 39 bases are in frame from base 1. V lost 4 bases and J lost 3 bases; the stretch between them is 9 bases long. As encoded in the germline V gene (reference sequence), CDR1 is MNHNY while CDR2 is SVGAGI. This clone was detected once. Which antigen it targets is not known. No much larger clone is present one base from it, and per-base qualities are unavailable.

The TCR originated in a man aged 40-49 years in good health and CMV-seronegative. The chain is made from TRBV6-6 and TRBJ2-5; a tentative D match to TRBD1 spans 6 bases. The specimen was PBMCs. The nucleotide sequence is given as TGTGCCAGCAGTTCCAGGACAGAAGAGACCCAGTACTTC. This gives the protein CASSSRTEETQYF.